This T cell receptor (beta chain) was captured by sequencing in a study of blood T cell repertoires in COVID-19. Study details: Specimens from acute and convalescent COVID-19 originated in the United States, Italy and Spain.

Followed over time, Seattle patients had been enrolled while infection was active. V lost 3 bases and J 3 bases, leaving 6 bases between the germline ends. Germline CDR1 MDHEN, CDR2 SYDVKM. CDR3 length: 12 amino acids. Assay: immunoSEQ multiplex PCR; the TCRdb copy retains only in-frame clones and omits some. This table holds about 170,000 clones, over 75% found once. The chain combines TRBV28 with TRBJ2-7; TRBD1 is a possible D gene (5 bases). This TCR was sampled from a man older than 75 with COVID-19, enrolled during active disease. Sequenced material: peripheral blood. This CDR3 is CASSLTVYEQYF. The DNA for the CDR3 is TGTGCCAGCAGTTTGACAGTCTACGAGCAGTACTTC. The entire variable domain, with the rest obtained from reference TRBV28 and TRBJ2-7, is as follows: DVKVTQSSRYLVKRTGEKVFLECVQDMDHENMFWYRQDPGLGLRLIYFSYDVKMKEKGDIPEGYSVSREKKERFSLILESASTNQTSMYLCASSLTVYEQYFGPGTRLTVT.